This is a list of T cell receptor beta chains from one sample in a study of blood T cell repertoires in COVID-19. The repertoire was sequenced with immunoSEQ multiplex PCR; TCRdb's copy has only in-frame clones and lacks some. The sample carries about 300,000 clones, roughly 86% recorded once. The sequenced material came from PBMCs or T cells enriched from blood (not recorded which). The receptors stem from a woman aged 18-30 years who had recovered from COVID-19. CDR3s include the opening cysteine and the closing phenylalanine or tryptophan. D genes are given only for firm matches. Expanded clones get a size class; other rows say once, few or many, or leave the size out.

>TRBV24-1|TRBJ2-7|TRBD1|.
TGTGCCACCAGTCAGGGGGCCCTCTACGAGCAGTACTTC
CATSQGALYEQYF
>TRBV2|TRBJ2-5|TRBD2|.
TGTGCCAGCAGAGGGAGGGGAGAGACCCAGTACTTC
CASRGRGETQYF
>TRBV18|TRBJ2-5|TRBD1|.
TGTGCCAGCTCACCAGGGACAGGGATGGTAGAGACCCAGTACTTC
CASSPGTGMVETQYF
>TRBV11-2|TRBJ1-4|TRBD1|.
TGTGCCAGCAGCACGACAGGGGGGTGGGAAAAACTGTTTTTT
CASSTTGGWEKLFF
>TRBV10-3|TRBJ2-2|TRBD2|.
TGTGCCATCAGTGATCTTCCGGGAGCGGGAGTCTACACCGGGGAGCTGTTTTTT
CAISDLPGAGVYTGELFF
>TRBV7-8|TRBJ2-4|.|once
TGTGCCAGCAGCTCCCGGGAATTACTAGCCAAAAACATTCAGTACTTC
CASSSRELLAKNIQYF
>TRBV7-7|TRBJ1-1|.|.
TGTGCCAGCAGCCTGAGGGAGAACACTGAAGCTTTCTTT
CASSLRENTEAFF
>TRBV18|TRBJ2-7|.|.
TGTGCCAGCTCACCCCGGGGTCCGGCATATACCTACGAGCAGTACTTC
CASSPRGPAYTYEQYF
>TRBV19|TRBJ1-1|TRBD1|once
TGTGCCAGTAGTATAAGATGGACAGGGACAATGAACACTGAAGCTTTCTTT
CASSIRWTGTMNTEAFF
>TRBV7-2|TRBJ2-1|TRBD2|.
TGTGCCAGCAGCTCCCCGGGACTAGCGGGGGGGTATGAGCAGTTCTTC
CASSSPGLAGGYEQFF
>TRBV7-8|TRBJ2-7|TRBD1|few
TGTGCCAGCAGCGCCCGACAGGGGCCTAAAGAGCAGTACTTC
CASSARQGPKEQYF
>TRBV9|TRBJ2-1|TRBD2|.
TGTGCCAGCAGCACAAGCGGGAGGGGGGGCGATGAGCAGTTCTTC
CASSTSGRGGDEQFF
>TRBV30|TRBJ1-2|.|.
TGTGCCTGCATACAGAGCTTCTATGGCTACACCTTC
CACIQSFYGYTF
>TRBV5-1|TRBJ2-1|TRBD1|.
TGCGCCAGCAGCCCGGGACAGGGGGCTTGGAATGAGCAGTTCTTC
CASSPGQGAWNEQFF
>TRBV5-5|TRBJ2-7|.|.
TGTGCCAGCAGTCCCGAGCAGGCAGCGGGTGCCTACGAGCAGTACTTC
CASSPEQAAGAYEQYF